These T cell receptor beta chains were read from a single sample in a study of blood T cells in healthy people across ages. TCRdb passed the 5' RACE reads through MiXCR, listing each CDR3 protein once. The table includes 600,000 to 800,000 distinct CDR3 sequences, more than 45% detected once. Sample: blood. The receptors come from a woman aged 80 or over in good health. Each CDR3 is given with its conserved first and last residue. Fields, in order: V gene, D gene, J gene, clone size, CDR3 protein, CDR3 DNA. The D gene is left open where the match is weak. Rows may omit the clone size; those that give it use once, few, many or a size class.

>TRBV20-1|.|TRBJ2-4|.
CSAAGDLAKNIQYF
TGCAGTGCTGCAGGGGATCTAGCCAAAAACATTCAGTACTTC
>TRBV5-1|.|TRBJ2-5|many
CASSFWEQETQYF
TGCGCCAGCAGCTTCTGGGAGCAAGAGACCCAGTACTTC
>TRBV6-4|.|TRBJ1-5|.
CASTWGQWAPQHF
TGTGCCAGCACTTGGGGCCAGTGGGCGCCCCAGCATTTT
>TRBV3-1|TRBD1|TRBJ2-1|.
CASSQEERQGYNEQFF
TGTGCCAGCAGCCAAGAGGAGCGACAGGGGTACAATGAGCAGTTCTTC
>TRBV3-1|TRBD1|TRBJ2-7|.
CASNAPGTDNEQYF
TGTGCCAGCAACGCTCCGGGGACAGATAATGAGCAGTACTTC
>TRBV6-4|.|TRBJ2-3|.
CASSSPGRNPTDTQYF
TGTGCCAGCAGTTCACCGGGACGAAATCCTACAGATACGCAGTATTTT
>TRBV27|.|TRBJ1-5|.
CASSVTALYSNQPQHF
TGTGCCAGCAGTGTAACAGCCCTGTATAGCAATCAGCCCCAGCATTTT
>TRBV28|TRBD1|TRBJ1-2|.
CASSPAGLGQDYGYTF
TGTGCCAGCAGTCCCGCGGGATTAGGACAGGACTATGGCTACACCTTC
>TRBV29-1|.|TRBJ2-6|few
CSVEQWGREGSGANVLTF
TGCAGCGTTGAGCAGTGGGGCAGGGAAGGCTCTGGGGCCAACGTCCTGACTTTC
>TRBV11-3|.|TRBJ2-5|few
CASSLSRGLGETQYF
TGTGCCAGCAGCTTATCCAGGGGCTTGGGAGAGACCCAGTACTTC
>TRBV5-1|TRBD1|TRBJ1-1|.
CASSMGTGVGSTEAFF
TGCGCCAGCTCGATGGGGACAGGGGTGGGGAGCACTGAAGCTTTCTTT
>TRBV12-3/TRBV12-4|.|TRBJ2-3|.
CASSSRRGGTDTQYF
TGTGCCAGCAGTTCCCGCAGAGGGGGCACAGATACGCAGTATTTT
>TRBV19|.|TRBJ2-6|.
CASRASGANVLTF
TGTGCCAGTCGGGCCTCTGGGGCCAACGTCCTGACTTTC
>TRBV20-1|TRBD2|TRBJ2-3|.
CSARGGTIDTQYF
TGCAGTGCTAGAGGGGGGACTATTGATACGCAGTATTTT
>TRBV6-6|TRBD2|TRBJ2-1|.
CASSSIRGGPRHEQFF
TGTGCCAGCAGTTCCATACGGGGGGGTCCCCGCCATGAGCAGTTCTTC
>TRBV20-1|.|TRBJ2-3|.
CSAPNWGDSTDTQYF
TGCAGTGCTCCCAACTGGGGGGATAGCACAGATACGCAGTATTTT
>TRBV20-1|.|TRBJ1-6|few
CSAKGTANSPLHF
TGCAGTGCGAAAGGGACGGCAAATTCACCCCTCCACTTT
>TRBV5-1|.|TRBJ2-2|.
CASSAQGLFYTGELFF
TGCGCCAGCAGCGCGCAAGGACTTTTTTACACCGGGGAGCTGTTTTTT
>TRBV28|TRBD1|TRBJ2-7|.
CVSRTPGQGRREQYF
TGTGTCAGCAGAACGCCGGGACAGGGCCGCCGCGAGCAGTACTTC
>TRBV29-1|.|TRBJ2-1|.
CSASRKSYNEQFF
TGCAGTGCTTCGAGGAAGTCGTACAATGAGCAGTTCTTC
>TRBV6-1|TRBD2|TRBJ2-2|.
CASILAGNTGELFF
TGTGCCAGCATACTAGCGGGGAACACCGGGGAGCTGTTTTTT